This note documents a single T cell receptor (beta chain) sequence. Its antigen remains unknown. With 0 bases removed from V and 8 bases from J, the gap between germline ends came to 11 bases. Germline values: CDR1 SNHLY, CDR2 FYNNEI. The CDR3 sequence is 14 residues long. RNA was extracted and reverse transcribed into cDNA as the sequencing template. Generated by immunoSEQ multiplex PCR, the TCRdb table keeps only in-frame clones and is missing some. The table records 100,000 to 150,000 clones, approximately 48% of them present only once. The data originate from a study of CD8+ T cells in alopecia areata. General study points: Clonality exceeded that of normal scalp in lesional scalp, most notably in alopecia totalis/universalis.

The specimen was CD8+ T cells sorted from blood, collected at week 0. The clonotype originates from a human donor with alopecia areata. The chain carries TRBV2 and TRBJ1-5; D is unclear. CDR3 region: CASSEAHNWEPQHF. As DNA, the CDR3 is TGTGCCAGCAGTGAAGCGCACAATTGGGAGCCCCAGCATTTT.